This record covers a single TCR beta chain. No antigen is known for it. This record belongs to a study of T cells in Graves' hyperthyroidism and ophthalmopathy. General study findings and limits: Ophthalmopathy, as predicted by the model, came a median roughly 6.8 months after the prediction.

The CDR3 has 17 residues. Trimming cost V 5 bases and J 3 bases, with 17 bases left between them. Germline-derived CDR1 and CDR2 are SGHAT and FQNNGV. Amplification of TCR beta CDR3 regions used RNA as the template. A set of HTBI primers served as the primers for a first-round RT-PCR of the TCR CDR3. TCRdb reprocessed the multiplex PCR reads with MiXCR, giving one entry per CDR3 protein. The sample includes approximately 370,000 distinct CDR3 sequences, about 15% seen only once; the top ten take approximately 35%. Sample: blood. The genes are TRBV11-2 and TRBJ2-6; possibly TRBD1 for D (6 bases). This receptor was identified in a woman in her thirties with Graves' hyperthyroidism that later progressed to Graves' ophthalmopathy. CDR3 residues: CASSLRQGPSGANVLTF. The CDR3 DNA reads TGTGCCAGCAGCCTAAGGCAGGGGCCCAGTGGGGCCAACGTCCTGACTTTC.